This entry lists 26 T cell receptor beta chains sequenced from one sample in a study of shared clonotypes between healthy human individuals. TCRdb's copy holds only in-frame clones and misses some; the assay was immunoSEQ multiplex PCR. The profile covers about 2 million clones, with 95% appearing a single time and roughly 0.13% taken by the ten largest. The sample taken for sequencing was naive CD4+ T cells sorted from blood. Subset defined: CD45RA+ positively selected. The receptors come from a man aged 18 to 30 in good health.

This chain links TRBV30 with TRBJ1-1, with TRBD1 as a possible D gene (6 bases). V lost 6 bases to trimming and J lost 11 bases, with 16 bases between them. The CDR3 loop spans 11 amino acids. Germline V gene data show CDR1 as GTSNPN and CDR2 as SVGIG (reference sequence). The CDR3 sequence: CACKTQGPAFF. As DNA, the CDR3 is TGTGCCTGCAAGACTCAGGGGCCTGCTTTCTTT.

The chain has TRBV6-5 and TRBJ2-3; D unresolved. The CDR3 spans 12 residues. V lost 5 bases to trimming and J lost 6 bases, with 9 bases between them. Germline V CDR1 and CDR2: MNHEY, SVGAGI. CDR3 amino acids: CASSTPPDTQYF. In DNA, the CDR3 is TGTGCCAGCAGTACCCCCCCCGATACGCAGTATTTT.

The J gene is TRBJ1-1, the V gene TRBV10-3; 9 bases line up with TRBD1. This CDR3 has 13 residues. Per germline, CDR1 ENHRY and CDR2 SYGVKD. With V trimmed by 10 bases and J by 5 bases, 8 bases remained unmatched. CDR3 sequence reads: CATGDRVGTEAFF. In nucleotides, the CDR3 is TGTGCCACCGGGGACAGGGTGGGTACTGAAGCTTTCTTT.

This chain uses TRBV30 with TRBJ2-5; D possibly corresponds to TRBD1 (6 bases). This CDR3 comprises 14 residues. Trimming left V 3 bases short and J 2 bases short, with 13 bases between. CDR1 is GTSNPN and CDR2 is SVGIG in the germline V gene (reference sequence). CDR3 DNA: TGTGCCTGGAGCGTCGGTGGACAGCAAGAGACCCAGTACTTC. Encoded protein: CAWSVGGQQETQYF.

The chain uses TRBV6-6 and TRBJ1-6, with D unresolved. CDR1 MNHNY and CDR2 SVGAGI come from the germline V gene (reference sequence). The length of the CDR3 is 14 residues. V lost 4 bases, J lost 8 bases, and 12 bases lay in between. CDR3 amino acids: CASSLRQQDSPLHF. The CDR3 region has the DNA TGTGCCAGCAGTTTACGGCAGCAAGATTCACCCCTCCACTTT.

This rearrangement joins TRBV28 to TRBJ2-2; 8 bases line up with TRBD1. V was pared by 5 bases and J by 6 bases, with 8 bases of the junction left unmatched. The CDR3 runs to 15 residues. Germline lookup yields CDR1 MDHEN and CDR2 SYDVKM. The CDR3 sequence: CASSPSDRDSGELFF. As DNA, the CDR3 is TGTGCCAGCAGTCCCTCGGACAGGGACTCCGGGGAGCTGTTTTTT.

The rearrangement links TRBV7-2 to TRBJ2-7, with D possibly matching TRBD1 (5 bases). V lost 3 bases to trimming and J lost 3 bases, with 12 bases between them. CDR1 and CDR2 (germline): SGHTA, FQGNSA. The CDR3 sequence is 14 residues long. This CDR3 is CASSFRQNIYEQYF. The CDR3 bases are TGTGCCAGCAGCTTCAGACAGAATATCTACGAGCAGTACTTC.

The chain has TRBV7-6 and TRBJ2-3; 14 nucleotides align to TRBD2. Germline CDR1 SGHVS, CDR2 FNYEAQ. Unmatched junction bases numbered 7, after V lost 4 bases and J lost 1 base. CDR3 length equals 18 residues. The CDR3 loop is CASSSRLAGGPRTDTQYF. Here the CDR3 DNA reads TGTGCCAGCAGCTCTCGACTAGCGGGGGGGCCTCGCACAGATACGCAGTATTTT.

CDR3 coding DNA: TGTGCCAGCTCACGGCTAGACCAAGAGACCCAGTACTTC. It specifies CASSRLDQETQYF. V is TRBV18 and J is TRBJ2-5; no clear D gene. The CDR3 covers 13 residues. Per the germline V gene, CDR1 is KGHSH and CDR2 is LQKENI. Trimming removed 4 bases at V and 0 bases at J, with 6 bases between.

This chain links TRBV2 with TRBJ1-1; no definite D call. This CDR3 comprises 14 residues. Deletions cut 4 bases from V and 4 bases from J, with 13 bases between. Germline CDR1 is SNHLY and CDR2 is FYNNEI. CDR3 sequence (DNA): TGTGCCAGCAGTGCTTCGGGAAAAGGCACTGAAGCTTTCTTT. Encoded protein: CASSASGKGTEAFF.

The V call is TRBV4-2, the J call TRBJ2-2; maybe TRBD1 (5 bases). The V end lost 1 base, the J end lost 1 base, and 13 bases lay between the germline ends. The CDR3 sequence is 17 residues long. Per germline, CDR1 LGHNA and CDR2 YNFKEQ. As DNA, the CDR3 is TGTGCCAGCAGCCAAGTGACAGACCGAAGGAACACCGGGGAGCTGTTTTTT. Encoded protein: CASSQVTDRRNTGELFF.

CDR3 nucleotides: TGTGCCAGCAGCTTGGAGACAGGGGGGAACACTGAAGCTTTCTTT. Translation: CASSLETGGNTEAFF. The chain combines TRBV5-6 with TRBJ1-1; the match to TRBD1 covers 9 bases. Germline lookup yields CDR1 SGHDT and CDR2 YYEEEE. V was clipped by 0 bases and J by 1 base; unmatched bases: 1. CDR3 length: 15 amino acids.

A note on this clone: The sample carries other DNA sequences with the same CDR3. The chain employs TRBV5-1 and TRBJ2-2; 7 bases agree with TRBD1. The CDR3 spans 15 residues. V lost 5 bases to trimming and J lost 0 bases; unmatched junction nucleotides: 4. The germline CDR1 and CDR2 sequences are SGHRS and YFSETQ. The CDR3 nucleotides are TGCGCCAGCAGTTTAGGGACAGCGAACACCGGGGAGCTGTTTTTT. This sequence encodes CASSLGTANTGELFF.

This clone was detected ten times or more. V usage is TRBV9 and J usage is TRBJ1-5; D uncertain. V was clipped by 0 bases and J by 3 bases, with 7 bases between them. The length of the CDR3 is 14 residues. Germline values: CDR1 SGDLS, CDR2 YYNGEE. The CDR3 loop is CASSVGGFNQPQHF. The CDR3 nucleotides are TGTGCCAGCAGCGTAGGAGGGTTCAATCAGCCCCAGCATTTT. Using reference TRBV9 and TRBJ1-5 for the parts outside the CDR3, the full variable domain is DSGVTQTPKHLITATGQRVTLRCSPRSGDLSVYWYQQSLDQGLQFLIQYYNGEERAKGNILERFSAQQFPDLHSELNLSSLELGDSALYFCASSVGGFNQPQHFGDGTRLSIL.

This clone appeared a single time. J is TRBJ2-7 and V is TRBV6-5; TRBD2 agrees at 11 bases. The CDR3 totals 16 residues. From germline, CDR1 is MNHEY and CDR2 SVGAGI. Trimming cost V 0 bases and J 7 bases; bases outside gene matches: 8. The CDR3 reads CASSYSITSGSTEQYF. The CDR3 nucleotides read TGTGCCAGCAGTTACTCGATAACTAGCGGGAGTACTGAGCAGTACTTC.

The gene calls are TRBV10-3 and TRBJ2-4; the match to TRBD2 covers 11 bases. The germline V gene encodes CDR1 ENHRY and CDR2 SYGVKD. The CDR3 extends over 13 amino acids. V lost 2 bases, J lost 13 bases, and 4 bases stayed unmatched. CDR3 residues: CAISELGLAAQYF. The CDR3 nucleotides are TGTGCCATCAGTGAGCTGGGACTAGCGGCCCAGTACTTC.

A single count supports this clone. In DNA form, the CDR3 reads TGCGCCAGCAGCCAAGATGAGGGGGGCGGCTATGGCTACACCTTC. This translates into CASSQDEGGGYGYTF. J is TRBJ1-2 and V is TRBV4-3, with a weak D call TRBD1 (6 bases). The germline V and J ends were trimmed by 0 bases and 4 bases, with 12 bases remaining between them. From germline, CDR1 is LGHNA and CDR2 YSLEER. The CDR3 covers 15 residues.

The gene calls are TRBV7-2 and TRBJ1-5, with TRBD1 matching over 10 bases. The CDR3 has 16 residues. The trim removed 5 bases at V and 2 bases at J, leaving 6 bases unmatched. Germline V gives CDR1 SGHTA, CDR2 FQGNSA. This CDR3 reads CASSLDRGRGNQPQHF. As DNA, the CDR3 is TGTGCCAGCAGCCTAGACAGGGGGCGCGGCAATCAGCCCCAGCATTTT.

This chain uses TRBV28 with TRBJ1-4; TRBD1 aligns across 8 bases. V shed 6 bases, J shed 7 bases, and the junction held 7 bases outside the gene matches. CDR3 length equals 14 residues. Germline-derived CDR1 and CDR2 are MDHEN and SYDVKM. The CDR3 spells CASSQDREGEKLFF. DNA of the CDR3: TGTGCCAGCAGCCAGGACAGGGAGGGTGAAAAACTGTTTTTT.

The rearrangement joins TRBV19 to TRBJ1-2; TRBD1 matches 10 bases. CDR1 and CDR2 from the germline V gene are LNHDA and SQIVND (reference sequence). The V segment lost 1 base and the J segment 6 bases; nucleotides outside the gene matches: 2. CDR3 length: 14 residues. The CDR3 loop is CASSIVGTGDGYTF. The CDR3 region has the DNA TGTGCCAGTAGTATAGTTGGGACAGGGGATGGCTACACCTTC. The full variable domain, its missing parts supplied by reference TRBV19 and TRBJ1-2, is DGGITQSPKYLFRKEGQNVTLSCEQNLNHDAMYWYRQDPGQGLRLIYYSQIVNDFQKGDIAEGYSVSREKKESFPLTVTSAQKNPTAFYLCASSIVGTGDGYTFGSGTRLTVV.

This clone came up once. CDR3 nucleotides: TGCGCCAGCAGCCGACTACTAGCGGGGGGATTTGACGAGCAGTACTTC. It is translated as CASSRLLAGGFDEQYF. The chain employs TRBV4-1 and TRBJ2-7; 12 bases are shared with TRBD2. The germline V gene encodes CDR1 MGHRA and CDR2 YSYEKL. V was clipped by 4 bases and J by 5 bases; unmatched bases: 9. CDR3 length: 16 amino acids.

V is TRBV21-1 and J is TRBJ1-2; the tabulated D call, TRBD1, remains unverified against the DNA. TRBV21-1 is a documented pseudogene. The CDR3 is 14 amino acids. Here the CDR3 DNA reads TGTGCCAGCAGCAGCCAGGGGACAGCGCATGGCTACACCTTC. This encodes CASSSQGTAHGYTF.

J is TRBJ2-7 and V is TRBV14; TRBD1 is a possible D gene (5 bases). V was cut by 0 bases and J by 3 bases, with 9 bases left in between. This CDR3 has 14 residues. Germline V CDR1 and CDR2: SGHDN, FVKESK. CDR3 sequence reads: CASSQESRVYEQYF. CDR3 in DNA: TGTGCCAGCAGCCAAGAGTCCAGGGTCTACGAGCAGTACTTC.

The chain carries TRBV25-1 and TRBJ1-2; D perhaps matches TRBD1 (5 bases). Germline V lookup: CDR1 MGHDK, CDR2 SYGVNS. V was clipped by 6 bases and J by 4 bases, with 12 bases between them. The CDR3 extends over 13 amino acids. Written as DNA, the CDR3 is TGTGCCAGCAGACCTAGGGGTAGCTATGGCTACACCTTC. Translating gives CASRPRGSYGYTF.

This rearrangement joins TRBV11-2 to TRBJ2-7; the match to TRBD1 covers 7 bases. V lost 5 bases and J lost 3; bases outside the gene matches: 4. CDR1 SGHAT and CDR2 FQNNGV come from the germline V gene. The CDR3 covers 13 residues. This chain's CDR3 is CASSAQGFYEQYF. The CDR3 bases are TGTGCCAGCAGCGCACAGGGGTTCTACGAGCAGTACTTC.

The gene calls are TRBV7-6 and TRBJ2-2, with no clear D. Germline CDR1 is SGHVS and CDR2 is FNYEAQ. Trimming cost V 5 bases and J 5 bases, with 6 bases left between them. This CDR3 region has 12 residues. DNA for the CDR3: TGTGCCAGCAGCCCCCGGACCGGGGAGCTGTTTTTT. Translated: CASSPRTGELFF.